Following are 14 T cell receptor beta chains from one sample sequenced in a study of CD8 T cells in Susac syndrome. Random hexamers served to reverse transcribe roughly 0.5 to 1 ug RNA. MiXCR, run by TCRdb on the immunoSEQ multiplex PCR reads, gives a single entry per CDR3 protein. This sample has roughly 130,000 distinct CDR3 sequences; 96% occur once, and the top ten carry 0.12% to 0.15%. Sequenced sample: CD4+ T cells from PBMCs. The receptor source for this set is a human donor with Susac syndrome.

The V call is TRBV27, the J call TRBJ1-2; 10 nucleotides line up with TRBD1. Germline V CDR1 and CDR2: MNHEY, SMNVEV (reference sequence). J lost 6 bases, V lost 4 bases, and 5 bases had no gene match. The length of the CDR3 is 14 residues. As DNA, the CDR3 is TGTGCCAGCAGTTCGACAGGGGGCCTGGATGGCTACACCTTC. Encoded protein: CASSSTGGLDGYTF.

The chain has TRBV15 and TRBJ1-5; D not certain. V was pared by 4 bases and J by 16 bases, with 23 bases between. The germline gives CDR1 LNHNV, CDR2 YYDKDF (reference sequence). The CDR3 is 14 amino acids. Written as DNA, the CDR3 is TGTGCCACCAGCATAGCGGGCTACCAAAGTGGGTATCATTTT. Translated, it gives CATSIAGYQSGYHF.

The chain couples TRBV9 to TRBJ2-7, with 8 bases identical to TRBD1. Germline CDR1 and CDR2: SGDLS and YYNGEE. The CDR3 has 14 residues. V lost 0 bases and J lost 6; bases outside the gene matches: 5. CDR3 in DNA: TGTGCCAGCAGCGTAGGTCAGGGGGCCGTCGAGCAGTACTTC. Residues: CASSVGQGAVEQYF.

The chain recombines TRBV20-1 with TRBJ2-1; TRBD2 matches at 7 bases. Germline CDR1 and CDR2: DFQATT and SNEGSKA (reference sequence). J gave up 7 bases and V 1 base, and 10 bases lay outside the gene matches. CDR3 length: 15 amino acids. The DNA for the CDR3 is TGCAGTGCTAGAGTTTGGGAGGGCCCTTTAAATGAGCAGTTCTTC. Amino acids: CSARVWEGPLNEQFF.

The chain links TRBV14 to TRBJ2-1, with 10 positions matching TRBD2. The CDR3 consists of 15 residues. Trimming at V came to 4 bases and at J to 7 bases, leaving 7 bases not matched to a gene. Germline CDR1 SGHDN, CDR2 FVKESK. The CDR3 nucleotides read TGTGCCAGCAGCCCCGTCGGGACTAGCGATAATGAGCAGTTCTTC. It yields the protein CASSPVGTSDNEQFF.

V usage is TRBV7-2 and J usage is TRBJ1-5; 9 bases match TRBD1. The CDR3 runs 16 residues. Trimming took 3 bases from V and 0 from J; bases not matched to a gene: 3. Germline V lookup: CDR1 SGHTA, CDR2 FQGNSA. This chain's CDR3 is CASSLTGGYSNQPQHF. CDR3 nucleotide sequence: TGTGCCAGCAGCTTGACAGGGGGATATAGCAATCAGCCCCAGCATTTT.

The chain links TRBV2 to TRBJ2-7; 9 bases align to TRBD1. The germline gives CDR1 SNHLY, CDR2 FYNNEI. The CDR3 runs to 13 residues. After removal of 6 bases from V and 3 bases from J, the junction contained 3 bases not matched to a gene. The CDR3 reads CASSGGQGYEQYF. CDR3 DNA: TGTGCCAGCAGCGGGGGACAGGGCTACGAGCAGTACTTC.

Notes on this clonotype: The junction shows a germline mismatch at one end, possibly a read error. CDR3 DNA: TGTGCCAACAGCCCTCGGGACAGTCGCTCTGGAAACACCATATATTTT. Amino acid sequence: CANSPRDSRSGNTIYF. This rearrangement joins TRBV7-8 to TRBJ1-3; 7 bases are shared with TRBD1. The germline CDR1 and CDR2 sequences are SGHVS and FQNEAQ. The CDR3 contains 16 residues. The full variable domain, rest sourced from reference TRBV7-8 and TRBJ1-3, is GAGVSQSPRYKVAKRGQDVALRCDPISGHVSLFWYQQALGQGPEFLTYFQNEAQLDKSGLPSDRFFAERPEGSVSTLKIQRTQQEDSAVYLCANSPRDSRSGNTIYFGEGSWLTVV.

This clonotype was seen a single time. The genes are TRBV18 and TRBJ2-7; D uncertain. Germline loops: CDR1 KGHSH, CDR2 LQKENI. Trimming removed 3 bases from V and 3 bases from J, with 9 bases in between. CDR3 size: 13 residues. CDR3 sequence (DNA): TGTGCCAGCTCACCGCGCCCCCACTACGAGCAGTACTTC. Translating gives CASSPRPHYEQYF.

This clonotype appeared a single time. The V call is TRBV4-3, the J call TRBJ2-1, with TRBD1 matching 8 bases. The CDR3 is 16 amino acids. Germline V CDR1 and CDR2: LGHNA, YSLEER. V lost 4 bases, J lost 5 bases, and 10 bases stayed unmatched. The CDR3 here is CASSLADRDGNNEQFF. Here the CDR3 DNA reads TGCGCCAGCAGCCTCGCGGACAGGGACGGTAACAATGAGCAGTTCTTC.

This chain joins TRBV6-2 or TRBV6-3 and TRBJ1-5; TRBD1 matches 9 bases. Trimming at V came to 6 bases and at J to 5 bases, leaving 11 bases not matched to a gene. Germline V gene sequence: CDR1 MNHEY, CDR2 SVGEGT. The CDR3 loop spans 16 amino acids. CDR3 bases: TGTGCCAGCAGGCGATTCGGGACAGGGACCGATCAGCCCCAGCATTTT. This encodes CASRRFGTGTDQPQHF.

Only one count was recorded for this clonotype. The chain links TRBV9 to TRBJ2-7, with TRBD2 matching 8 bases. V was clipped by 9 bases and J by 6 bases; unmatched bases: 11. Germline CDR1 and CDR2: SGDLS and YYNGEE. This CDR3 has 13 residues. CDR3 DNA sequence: TGTGCCACCAATCGGGAGGGTGCTGGCGAGCAGTACTTC. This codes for CATNREGAGEQYF.

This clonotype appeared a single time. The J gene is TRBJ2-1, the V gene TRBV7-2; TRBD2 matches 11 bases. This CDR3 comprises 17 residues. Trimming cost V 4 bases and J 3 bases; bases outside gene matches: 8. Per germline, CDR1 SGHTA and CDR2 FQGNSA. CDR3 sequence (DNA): TGTGCCAGCAGCTATGGACTAGCGGGCCATGGCTACAATGAGCAGTTCTTC. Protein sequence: CASSYGLAGHGYNEQFF.

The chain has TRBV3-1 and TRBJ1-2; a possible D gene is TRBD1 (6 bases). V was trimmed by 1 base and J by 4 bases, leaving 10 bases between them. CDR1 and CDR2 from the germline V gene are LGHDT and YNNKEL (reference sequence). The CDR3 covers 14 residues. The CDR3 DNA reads TGTGCCAGCAGCCAAGGAACAGGGCGCTATGGCTACACCTTC. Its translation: CASSQGTGRYGYTF.